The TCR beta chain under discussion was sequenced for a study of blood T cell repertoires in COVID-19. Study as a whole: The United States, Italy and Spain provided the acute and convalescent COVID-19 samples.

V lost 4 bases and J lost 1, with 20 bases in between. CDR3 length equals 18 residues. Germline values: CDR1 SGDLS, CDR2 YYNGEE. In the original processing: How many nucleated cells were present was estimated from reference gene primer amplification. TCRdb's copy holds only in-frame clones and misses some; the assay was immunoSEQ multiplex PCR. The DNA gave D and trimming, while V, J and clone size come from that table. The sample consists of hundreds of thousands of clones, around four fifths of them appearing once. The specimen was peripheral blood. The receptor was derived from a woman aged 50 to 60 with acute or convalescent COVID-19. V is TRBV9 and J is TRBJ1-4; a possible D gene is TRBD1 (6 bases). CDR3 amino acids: CASSPGHPGALTNEKLFF. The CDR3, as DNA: TGTGCCAGCAGCCCGGGACACCCTGGGGCCCTAACTAATGAAAAACTGTTTTTT.